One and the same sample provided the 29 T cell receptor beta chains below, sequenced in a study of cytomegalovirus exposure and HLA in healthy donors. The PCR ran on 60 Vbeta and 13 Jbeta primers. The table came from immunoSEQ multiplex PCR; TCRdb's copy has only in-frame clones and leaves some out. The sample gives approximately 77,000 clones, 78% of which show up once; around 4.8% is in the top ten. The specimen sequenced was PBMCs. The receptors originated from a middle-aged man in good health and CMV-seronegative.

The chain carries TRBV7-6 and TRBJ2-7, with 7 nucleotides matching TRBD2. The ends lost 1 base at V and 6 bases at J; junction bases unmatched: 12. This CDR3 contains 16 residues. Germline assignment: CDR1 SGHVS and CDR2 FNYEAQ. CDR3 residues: CASSLGGGVAGGEQYF. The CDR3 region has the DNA TGTGCCAGCAGCTTAGGGGGAGGGGTAGCGGGCGGCGAGCAGTACTTC. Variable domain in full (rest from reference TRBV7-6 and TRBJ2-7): GAGVSQSPRYKVTKRGQDVALRCDPISGHVSLYWYRQALGQGPEFLTYFNYEAQQDKSGLPNDRFSAERPEGSISTLTIQRTEQRDSAMYRCASSLGGGVAGGEQYFGPGTRLTVT.

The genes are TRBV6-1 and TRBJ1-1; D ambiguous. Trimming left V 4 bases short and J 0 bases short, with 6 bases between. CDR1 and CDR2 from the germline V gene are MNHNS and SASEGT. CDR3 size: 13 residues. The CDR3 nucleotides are TGTGCCAGCAGTGGAAACATGAACACTGAAGCTTTCTTT. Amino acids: CASSGNMNTEAFF.

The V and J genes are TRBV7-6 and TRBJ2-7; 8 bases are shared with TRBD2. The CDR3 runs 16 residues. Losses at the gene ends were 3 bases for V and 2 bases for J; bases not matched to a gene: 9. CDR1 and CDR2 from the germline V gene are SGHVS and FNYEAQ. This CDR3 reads CASSLGPGLGAYEQYF. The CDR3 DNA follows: TGTGCCAGCAGCTTGGGGCCGGGACTAGGGGCCTACGAGCAGTACTTC.

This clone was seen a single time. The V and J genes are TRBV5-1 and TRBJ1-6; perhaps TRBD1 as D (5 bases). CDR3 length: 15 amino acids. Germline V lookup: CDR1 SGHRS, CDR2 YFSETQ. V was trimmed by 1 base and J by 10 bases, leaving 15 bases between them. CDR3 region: CASSLLGREGSPLHF. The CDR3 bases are TGCGCCAGCAGCTTGTTGGGCAGGGAAGGATCACCCCTCCACTTT.

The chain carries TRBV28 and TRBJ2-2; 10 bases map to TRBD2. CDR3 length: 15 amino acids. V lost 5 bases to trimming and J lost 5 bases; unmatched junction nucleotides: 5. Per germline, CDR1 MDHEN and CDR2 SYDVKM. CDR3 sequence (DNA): TGTGCCAGCAGTACGGAACTAGCGGGAACCGGGGAGCTGTTTTTT. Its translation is CASSTELAGTGELFF.

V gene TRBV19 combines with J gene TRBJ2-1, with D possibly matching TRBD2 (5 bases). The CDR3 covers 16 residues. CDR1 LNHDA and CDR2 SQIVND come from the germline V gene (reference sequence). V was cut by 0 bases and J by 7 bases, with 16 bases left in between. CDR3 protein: CASSIDPGTRTNEQFF. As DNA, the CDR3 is TGTGCCAGTAGTATAGACCCCGGAACTAGGACGAATGAGCAGTTCTTC.

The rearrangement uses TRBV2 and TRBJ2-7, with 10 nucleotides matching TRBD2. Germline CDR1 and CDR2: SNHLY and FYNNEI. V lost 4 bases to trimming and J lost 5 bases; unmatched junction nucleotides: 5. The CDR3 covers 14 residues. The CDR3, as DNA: TGTGCCAGCAGTGCGCTAGCGGGAGTAAACGAGCAGTACTTC. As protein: CASSALAGVNEQYF.

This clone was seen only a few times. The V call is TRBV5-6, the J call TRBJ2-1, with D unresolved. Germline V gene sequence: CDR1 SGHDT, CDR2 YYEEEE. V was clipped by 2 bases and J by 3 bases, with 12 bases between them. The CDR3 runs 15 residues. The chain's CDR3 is CASSFVRGFYNEQFF. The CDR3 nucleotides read TGTGCCAGCAGCTTCGTAAGAGGTTTCTACAATGAGCAGTTCTTC.

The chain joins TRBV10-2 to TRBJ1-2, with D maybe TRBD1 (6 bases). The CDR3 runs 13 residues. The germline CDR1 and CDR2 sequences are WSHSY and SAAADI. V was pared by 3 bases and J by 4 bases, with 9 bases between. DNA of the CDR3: TGCGCCAGCAGTGAAAACAGGGCCTATGGCTACACCTTC. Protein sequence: CASSENRAYGYTF.

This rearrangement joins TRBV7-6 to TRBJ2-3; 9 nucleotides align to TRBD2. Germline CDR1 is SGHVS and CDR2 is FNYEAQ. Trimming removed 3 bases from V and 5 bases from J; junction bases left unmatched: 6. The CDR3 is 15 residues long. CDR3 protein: CASSFGGRDVDTQYF. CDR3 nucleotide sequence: TGTGCCAGCAGCTTTGGCGGGAGGGACGTAGATACGCAGTATTTT.

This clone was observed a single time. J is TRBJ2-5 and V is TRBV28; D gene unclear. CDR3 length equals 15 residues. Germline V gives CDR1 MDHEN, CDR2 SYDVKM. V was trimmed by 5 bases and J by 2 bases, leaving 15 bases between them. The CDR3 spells CASSPLLADQETQYF. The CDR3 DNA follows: TGTGCCAGCAGTCCCCTCTTGGCAGATCAAGAGACCCAGTACTTC. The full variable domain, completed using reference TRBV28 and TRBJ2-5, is DVKVTQSSRYLVKRTGEKVFLECVQDMDHENMFWYRQDPGLGLRLIYFSYDVKMKEKGDIPEGYSVSREKKERFSLILESASTNQTSMYLCASSPLLADQETQYFGPGTRLLVL.

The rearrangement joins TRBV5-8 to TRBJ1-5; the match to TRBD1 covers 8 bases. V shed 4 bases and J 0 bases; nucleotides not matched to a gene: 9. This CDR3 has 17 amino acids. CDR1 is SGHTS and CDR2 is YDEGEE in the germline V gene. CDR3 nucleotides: TGTGCCAGCAGCCGCAGACAACAGGGGGTTAGCAATCAGCCCCAGCATTTT. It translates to CASSRRQQGVSNQPQHF.

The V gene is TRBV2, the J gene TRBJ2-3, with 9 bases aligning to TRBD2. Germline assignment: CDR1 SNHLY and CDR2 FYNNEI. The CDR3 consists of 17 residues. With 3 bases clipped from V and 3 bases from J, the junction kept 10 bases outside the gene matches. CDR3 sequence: CASSEFLPSGETDTQYF. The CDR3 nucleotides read TGTGCCAGCAGTGAGTTTCTGCCTAGCGGGGAAACAGATACGCAGTATTTT.

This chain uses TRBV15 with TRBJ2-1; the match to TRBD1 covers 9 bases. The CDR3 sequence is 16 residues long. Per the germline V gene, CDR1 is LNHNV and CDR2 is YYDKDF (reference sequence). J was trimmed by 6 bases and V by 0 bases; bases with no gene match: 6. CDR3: CATSRDQDRGGNEQFF. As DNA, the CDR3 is TGTGCCACCAGCAGAGATCAGGACAGGGGTGGCAATGAGCAGTTCTTC.

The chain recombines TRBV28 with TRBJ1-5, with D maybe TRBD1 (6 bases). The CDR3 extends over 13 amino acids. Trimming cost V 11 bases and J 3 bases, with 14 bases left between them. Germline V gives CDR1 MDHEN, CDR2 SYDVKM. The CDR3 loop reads CACGGRANQPQHF. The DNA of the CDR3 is TGTGCCTGCGGGGGGCGGGCCAATCAGCCCCAGCATTTT. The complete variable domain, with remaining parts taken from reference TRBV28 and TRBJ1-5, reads DVKVTQSSRYLVKRTGEKVFLECVQDMDHENMFWYRQDPGLGLRLIYFSYDVKMKEKGDIPEGYSVSREKKERFSLILESASTNQTSMYLCACGGRANQPQHFGDGTRLSIL.

CDR3: CASSLNHKFF. CDR3 bases: TGTGCCAGCAGCCTTAACCACAAGTTCTTC. This chain connects TRBV7-2 to TRBJ2-1; D ambiguous. Germline V lookup: CDR1 SGHTA, CDR2 FQGNSA. The V end lost 5 bases, the J end lost 14 bases, and 10 bases lay between the germline ends. This CDR3 spans 10 amino acids. The variable domain in full, with the rest retrieved from reference TRBV7-2 and TRBJ2-1, is GAGVSQSPSNKVTEKGKDVELRCDPISGHTALYWYRQSLGQGLEFLIYFQGNSAPDKSGLPSDRFSAERTGGSVSTLTIQRTQQEDSAVYLCASSLNHKFFGPGTRLTVL.

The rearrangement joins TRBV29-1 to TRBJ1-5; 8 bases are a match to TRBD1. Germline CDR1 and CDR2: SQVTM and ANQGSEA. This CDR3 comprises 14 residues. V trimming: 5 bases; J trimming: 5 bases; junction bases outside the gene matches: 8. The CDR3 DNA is TGCAGCGTTTCCGAGACAGGGGAGGATCAGCCCCAGCATTTT. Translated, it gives CSVSETGEDQPQHF.

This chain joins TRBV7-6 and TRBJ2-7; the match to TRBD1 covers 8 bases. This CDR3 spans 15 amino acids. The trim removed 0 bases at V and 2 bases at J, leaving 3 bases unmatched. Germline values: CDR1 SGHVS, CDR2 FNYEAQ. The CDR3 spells CASSLAVDRAYEQYF. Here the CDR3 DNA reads TGTGCCAGCAGCTTAGCGGTGGACAGGGCCTACGAGCAGTACTTC.

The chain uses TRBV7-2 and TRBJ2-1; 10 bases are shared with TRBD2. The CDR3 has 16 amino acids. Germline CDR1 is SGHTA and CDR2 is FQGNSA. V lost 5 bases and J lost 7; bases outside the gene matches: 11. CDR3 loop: CASSLIAGGSRNEQFF. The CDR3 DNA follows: TGTGCCAGCAGCCTCATAGCGGGAGGATCTCGGAATGAGCAGTTCTTC.

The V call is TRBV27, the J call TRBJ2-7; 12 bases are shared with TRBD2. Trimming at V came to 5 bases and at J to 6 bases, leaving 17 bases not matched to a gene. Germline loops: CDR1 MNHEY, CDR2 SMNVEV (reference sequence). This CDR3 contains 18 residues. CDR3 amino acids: CASSPSREASGRGGEQYF. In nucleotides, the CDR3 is TGTGCCAGCAGTCCTAGCCGGGAGGCTAGCGGGAGGGGGGGCGAGCAGTACTTC.

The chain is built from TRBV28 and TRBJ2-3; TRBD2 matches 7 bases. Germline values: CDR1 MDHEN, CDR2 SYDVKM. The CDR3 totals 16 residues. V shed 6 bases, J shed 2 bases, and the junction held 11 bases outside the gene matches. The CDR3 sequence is CASSRIGGVSTDTQYF. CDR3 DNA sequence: TGTGCCAGCAGCCGTATTGGGGGGGTGTCCACAGATACGCAGTATTTT.

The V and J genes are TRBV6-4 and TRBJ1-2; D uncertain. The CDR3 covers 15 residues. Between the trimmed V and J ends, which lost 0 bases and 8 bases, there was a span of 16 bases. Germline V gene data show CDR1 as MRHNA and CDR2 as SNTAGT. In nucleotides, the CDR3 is TGTGCCAGCAGTGACTCGATCGGCGGTAGAAGAGGCTACACCTTC. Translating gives CASSDSIGGRRGYTF.

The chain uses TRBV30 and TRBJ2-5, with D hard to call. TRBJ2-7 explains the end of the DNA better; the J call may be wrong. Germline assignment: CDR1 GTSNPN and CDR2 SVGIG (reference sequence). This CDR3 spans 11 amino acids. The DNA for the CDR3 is TGTGCCTGGGGTCCAAACTACGAGCAGTACTTC. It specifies CAWGPNYEQYF.

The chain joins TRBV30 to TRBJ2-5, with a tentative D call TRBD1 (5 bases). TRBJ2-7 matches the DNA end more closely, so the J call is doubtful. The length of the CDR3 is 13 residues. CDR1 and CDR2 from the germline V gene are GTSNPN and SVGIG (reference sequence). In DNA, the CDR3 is TGTGCCTGGAGGGGGCCCGGCTACTACGAGCAGTACTTC. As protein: CAWRGPGYYEQYF.

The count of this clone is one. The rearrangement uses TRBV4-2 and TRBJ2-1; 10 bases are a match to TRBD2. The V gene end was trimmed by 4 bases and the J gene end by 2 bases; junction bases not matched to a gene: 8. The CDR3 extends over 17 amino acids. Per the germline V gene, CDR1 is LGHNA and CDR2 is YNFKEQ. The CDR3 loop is CASSPRRTSGTYNEQFF. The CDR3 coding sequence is TGTGCCAGCAGCCCTCGGCGAACTAGCGGGACCTACAATGAGCAGTTCTTC.

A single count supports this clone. For the CDR3, the DNA is TGTGCCAGCAGTTTAAGAGGGGGTGGAAACACCATATATTTT. It encodes CASSLRGGGNTIYF. The chain employs TRBV27 and TRBJ1-3; D is possibly TRBD1 (6 bases). The CDR3 runs to 14 residues. Trimming stripped 2 bases from V and 3 bases from J, with 8 bases between. Germline CDR1 reads MNHEY; CDR2 reads SMNVEV (reference sequence).

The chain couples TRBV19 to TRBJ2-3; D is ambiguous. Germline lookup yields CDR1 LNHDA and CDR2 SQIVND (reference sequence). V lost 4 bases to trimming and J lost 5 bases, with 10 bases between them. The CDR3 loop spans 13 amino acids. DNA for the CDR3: TGTGCCAGTAGTAAAAACAGAGTAGATACGCAGTATTTT. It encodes CASSKNRVDTQYF. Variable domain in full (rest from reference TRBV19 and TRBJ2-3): DGGITQSPKYLFRKEGQNVTLSCEQNLNHDAMYWYRQDPGQGLRLIYYSQIVNDFQKGDIAEGYSVSREKKESFPLTVTSAQKNPTAFYLCASSKNRVDTQYFGPGTRLTVL.

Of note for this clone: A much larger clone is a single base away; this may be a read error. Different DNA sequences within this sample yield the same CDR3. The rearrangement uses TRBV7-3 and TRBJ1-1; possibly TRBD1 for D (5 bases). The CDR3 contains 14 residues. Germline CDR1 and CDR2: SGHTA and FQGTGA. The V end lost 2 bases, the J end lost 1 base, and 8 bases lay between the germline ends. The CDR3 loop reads CASSLGQGNTEAFF. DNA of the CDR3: TGTGCCAGCAGCTTAGGTCAGGGGAACACTGAAGCTTTCTTT.

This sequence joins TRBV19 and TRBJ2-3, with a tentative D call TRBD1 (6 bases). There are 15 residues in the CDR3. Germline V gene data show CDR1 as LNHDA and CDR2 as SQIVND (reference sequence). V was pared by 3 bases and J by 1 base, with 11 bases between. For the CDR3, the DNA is TGTGCCAGTAGTATTTCAGGGGATGGCACAGATACGCAGTATTTT. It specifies CASSISGDGTDTQYF.